This T cell receptor (beta chain) was identified during a study of blood T cell repertoires in COVID-19. Assay used: immunoSEQ multiplex PCR; TCRdb lists only in-frame clones, some missing. The table has roughly 180,000 clones, less than 90% seen once. This clone has a count of ten or more. Trimming cost V 0 bases and J 0 bases, with 21 bases left between them. Germline assignment: CDR1 MNHEY and CDR2 SMNVEV (reference sequence). This CDR3 contains 20 residues. The study assigned cohorts using participant-reported clinical history. The clonotype comes from a woman between 45 and 65 years old who had recovered from COVID-19. This chain joins TRBV27 and TRBJ1-5; a weak D match, TRBD1 (5 bases). The sample taken for sequencing was PBMCs or T cells enriched from blood (not recorded which). CDR3 region: CASSLSPVGVRGHSNQPQHF. The CDR3 nucleotides are TGTGCCAGCAGTTTATCCCCCGTAGGAGTGAGAGGACATAGCAATCAGCCCCAGCATTTT.